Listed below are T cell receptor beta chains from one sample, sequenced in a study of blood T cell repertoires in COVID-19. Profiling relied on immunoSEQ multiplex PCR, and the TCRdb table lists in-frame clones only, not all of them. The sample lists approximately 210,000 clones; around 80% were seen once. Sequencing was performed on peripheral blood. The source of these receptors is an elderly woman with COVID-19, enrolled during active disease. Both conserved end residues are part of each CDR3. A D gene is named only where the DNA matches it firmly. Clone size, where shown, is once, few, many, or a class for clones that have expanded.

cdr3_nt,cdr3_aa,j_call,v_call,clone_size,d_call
TGTGCCAGCAGTGAAGCAGGGGACAACAATCAGCCCCAGCATTTT,CASSEAGDNNQPQHF,TRBJ1-5,TRBV2,-,-
TGTGCCAGCACGGGACAGGGGGCTGGGGGTAATGAGCAGTTCTTC,CASTGQGAGGNEQFF,TRBJ2-1,TRBV13,-,TRBD1
TGTGCCAGCAGCTTCAGTCTAGCTCGGGAGAACAATGAGCAGTTCTTC,CASSFSLARENNEQFF,TRBJ2-1,TRBV11-2,-,-
TGTGCCAGCAGTGAAAACAGGGGTTTCACCGGGGAGCTGTTTTTT,CASSENRGFTGELFF,TRBJ2-2,TRBV2,-,TRBD1
TGTGCCAGCAGCTTTACCGGGACAGGGGTTGGAAATCAGCCCCAGCATTTT,CASSFTGTGVGNQPQHF,TRBJ1-5,TRBV5-8,-,TRBD1
TGCGCCAGCAGCTTGGGAAGGGTACAGGTAGCGGGGGGCCAAGAGACCCAGTACTTC,CASSLGRVQVAGGQETQYF,TRBJ2-5,TRBV5-1,-,TRBD2
TGTGCCAGCAGCCTGGTGACAGCTGGAAACACCATATATTTT,CASSLVTAGNTIYF,TRBJ1-3,TRBV11-2,-,-
TGTGCCAGCAGTCGGACAGAAGAGACCCAGTACTTC,CASSRTEETQYF,TRBJ2-5,TRBV2,-,-
TGTGCCAGCAGTTACTCGAATCAGGGGATCTACGAGCAGTACTTC,CASSYSNQGIYEQYF,TRBJ2-7,TRBV6-5,-,-
TGCAGCGTCGAGGGTAGAGGGAAAAACTATGGCTACACCTTC,CSVEGRGKNYGYTF,TRBJ1-2,TRBV29-1,-,-
TGTGCCAGCAGCACCGGGACAGGGTATCAGCCCCAGCATTTT,CASSTGTGYQPQHF,TRBJ1-5,TRBV6-5,-,TRBD1
TGTGCCAGCAGTCGCACCACAGGGACAAGTGGAAACACCATATATTTT,CASSRTTGTSGNTIYF,TRBJ1-3,TRBV7-2,once,-
TGTGCCAGCTCACCACCTGGACAGGGTGGCTATGGCTACACCTTC,CASSPPGQGGYGYTF,TRBJ1-2,TRBV18,once,TRBD1
TGCGCCAGCAGCTTGACGCCGGGGGGTGAGGTCTTGAACACTGAAGCTTTCTTT,CASSLTPGGEVLNTEAFF,TRBJ1-1,TRBV5-1,-,-
TGTGCCAGCAGCTTACAAGGGGCAGCGCCACAGCCCCAGCATTTT,CASSLQGAAPQPQHF,TRBJ1-5,TRBV7-2,once,-
TGTGCCAGCAGTGATGGGTGGCCGTCGGGTGGCTACACCTTC,CASSDGWPSGGYTF,TRBJ1-2,TRBV6-1,-,-
TGTGCCAGCAGCTTGGATCCGGCACGGGGTGGGGAAAACACCATATATTTT,CASSLDPARGGENTIYF,TRBJ1-3,TRBV5-4,-,-
TGTGCCAGCAGCTTAGACAGTAATAATTCACCCCTCCACTTT,CASSLDSNNSPLHF,TRBJ1-6,TRBV7-9,once,-
TGTGCCAGCAGCCCCTCGAGCGGGGCTAGGTCAGAGACCCAGTACTTC,CASSPSSGARSETQYF,TRBJ2-5,TRBV2,once,TRBD2
TGTGCCAGCAGCTTAGCGCGTTTGAGCACAGATACGCAGTATTTT,CASSLARLSTDTQYF,TRBJ2-3,TRBV7-8,-,-
TGTGCCAGCAGTTTGGGGTATACCGGGACAGTGAATTCACCCCTCCACTTT,CASSLGYTGTVNSPLHF,TRBJ1-6,TRBV27,-,TRBD1
TGTGCCAGCAGTTTACAGGGGAGAGAGACCCAGTACTTC,CASSLQGRETQYF,TRBJ2-5,TRBV12-3/TRBV12-4,few,-
TGTGCCAGCAGTGAGCAGGGTATCGATCAGCCCCAGCATTTT,CASSEQGIDQPQHF,TRBJ1-5,TRBV2,-,-
TGTGCCAGCAGCAGAACTTTGACAGGGCCCCCTCAAGTGTCCTACGAGCAGTACTTC,CASSRTLTGPPQVSYEQYF,TRBJ2-7,TRBV5-4,-,TRBD1
TGTGCCAGCAGCCAAGACTACAGCCGGAAAAACATTCAGTACTTC,CASSQDYSRKNIQYF,TRBJ2-4,TRBV14,-,-
TGTGCCAGCAGGCCCTCCGGCTCTGGAAACACCATATATTTT,CASRPSGSGNTIYF,TRBJ1-3,TRBV6-6,once,-
TGTGCCAGCAGTTTAGGAGGAAATAGCAATCAGCCCCAGCATTTT,CASSLGGNSNQPQHF,TRBJ1-5,TRBV28,-,-
TGCAGGACCTCCGGGACAGGGGTGAACACTGAAGCTTTCTTT,CRTSGTGVNTEAFF,TRBJ1-1,TRBV29-1,-,TRBD1
TGTGCCAGCAGCCAGGCCGGGAGACAGGGGGCCACAGATACGCAGTATTTT,CASSQAGRQGATDTQYF,TRBJ2-3,TRBV3-1/TRBV3-2,-,TRBD1
TGTGCCAGCAGAGAACAGCCACAAGGCACTGAAGCTTTCTTT,CASREQPQGTEAFF,TRBJ1-1,TRBV6-4,-,-
TGTGCCAGCAGCATTGGACAGGGTACCGGGGAGCTGTTTTTT,CASSIGQGTGELFF,TRBJ2-2,TRBV5-6,-,TRBD1
TGTGCCACCAGCAGAGATCGGACTAGCGGCGGCAATGAGCAGTTCTTC,CATSRDRTSGGNEQFF,TRBJ2-1,TRBV15,-,TRBD2
TGTGCCAGCAGTTCAGGACTACCCGGGGCCCAGTACTTC,CASSSGLPGAQYF,TRBJ2-5,TRBV5-4,-,-
TGTGCCAGCAGCCAAGATCGGGACAGTGAAGCTTTCTTT,CASSQDRDSEAFF,TRBJ1-1,TRBV4-2,-,TRBD1
TGTGCCAGCAGTTACTCGACACAGGGGGTCACCGGGGAGCTGTTTTTT,CASSYSTQGVTGELFF,TRBJ2-2,TRBV6-5,-,TRBD1
TGCGCCAGCAGCTATGGACAGTCTAATGAAAAACTGTTTTTT,CASSYGQSNEKLFF,TRBJ1-4,TRBV5-1,-,-
TGTGCCAGCAGTTACTCGGGGACAGGGGTTCGGACAGATACGCAGTATTTT,CASSYSGTGVRTDTQYF,TRBJ2-3,TRBV6-2/TRBV6-3,-,TRBD1
TGTGCCAGCAGCTTCTCCGGGACTAGGAACACCGGGGAGCTGTTTTTT,CASSFSGTRNTGELFF,TRBJ2-2,TRBV13,-,TRBD2
TGTGCCAGCAGTTTACAGGGTTCGGGTTTGGGCACTGAAGCTTTCTTT,CASSLQGSGLGTEAFF,TRBJ1-1,TRBV27,few,-
TGCGCCAGCAGCTTGGGGTCGGGTATTTCCCGACGTTTCTTC,CASSLGSGISRRFF,TRBJ2-1,TRBV5-1,-,-
TGTGCCAGCAGCTTAGAAGGGACTAGCGTTGGAGATACGCAGTATTTT,CASSLEGTSVGDTQYF,TRBJ2-3,TRBV11-3,once,TRBD2
TGTGCCAGCAGTGAGAACGCGGCGAACACCGGGGAGCTGTTTTTT,CASSENAANTGELFF,TRBJ2-2,TRBV25-1,-,-
TGTGCCAGCAGCCACGGGGGGGCCGGGGAGACCCAGTACTTC,CASSHGGAGETQYF,TRBJ2-5,TRBV7-8,-,TRBD2
TGCAGTGCTAGTGCTTCTACAGGGAGAAATCAGCCCCAGCATTTT,CSASASTGRNQPQHF,TRBJ1-5,TRBV20-1,few,-
TGCGCCAGCAGCCTTCGGACAGGGGGTGAGCAAGAGACCCAGTACTTC,CASSLRTGGEQETQYF,TRBJ2-5,TRBV5-1,once,TRBD1
TGTGCCAGCAGTTCCGGACTAGGCTACGAGCAGTACTTC,CASSSGLGYEQYF,TRBJ2-7,TRBV6-5,-,TRBD2
TGTGCCAGCAGCCCGAGCCCAGGGTACAGCACCGGGGAGCTGTTTTTT,CASSPSPGYSTGELFF,TRBJ2-2,TRBV9,-,-
TGTGCCACCACCTCGGGGGGGTTGAGGGAGCAGTACTTC,CATTSGGLREQYF,TRBJ2-7,TRBV15,once,TRBD2
TGTGCCAGCAGCTTAGAGGGCAGGGGGTCGCGGAATGAAAAACTGTTTTTT,CASSLEGRGSRNEKLFF,TRBJ1-4,TRBV11-2,once,TRBD1